This entry describes one T cell receptor (beta chain). Its antigen is still unknown. Base qualities are not at hand, and no much larger clone is one base apart. This specimen's time point label, per the study, means: blood 2 weeks post-SBRT. The treatment or condition label for this specimen denotes: 15 Gy SBRT to primary tumor, nephrectomy 4 weeks later. Serial peripheral blood from radiation-treated patients was sampled at baseline, 2 weeks and 4 weeks after SBRT to track tumor-enriched clonotypes. Every patient had renal cell carcinoma of clear cell pathology. The QIAamp DNA Blood Mini Kit (Qiagen) was used to prepare genomic DNA for TCR sequencing. The analyses included only samples that passed all quality control checks. TCR beta libraries were generated from genomic DNA with the immunoSEQ kit, following the manufacturer's recommendations. Library preparation used a first multiplex PCR with proprietary primers, then a second PCR adding unique barcodes, with bead cleanups after each round. A kit-provided positive control reaction and a negative control reaction were included in every sample batch. The final libraries underwent checking on an Agilent 4200 TapeStation D1000 ScreenTape, volumetric pooling, and quantification by qPCR. Sequencing was performed on an Illumina NextSeq500 using a MidOutput 150-cycle cartridge, with 156 Read1 cycles, 15 Index1 cycles, and the kit custom primers. The pooled library was loaded at roughly 1 pM, with an approximately 21% PhiX control spiked in. Regarding the original processing steps: Vendor-processed data were analyzed in R, and a clonotype was defined as all T cells sharing the same CDR3 nucleotide sequence. For clone abundance analyses, frequencies were normalized to the 10,000 most abundant clones per sample. Before analysis, public T cell clones were removed, and these numbered fewer than five per sample on average. Tumor-enriched and baseline blood-enriched clonotypes were defined by at least a 32-fold difference in abundance between compartments. A beta-binomial differential abundance model was used to identify clonotypes that were expanded or contracted between blood time points. The Baroni-Urbani and Buser coefficient was used to measure tumor-blood repertoire similarity, and groups were compared with two-tailed Wilcoxon tests in R. TCRdb carries this immuneACCESS record with in-frame sequences only. Its versions omit some clonotypes, under half of them owing to an unresolved V gene in the studies checked, with the rest unexplained. D and trimming come from the DNA, and the V and J calls and clone size come from that table. The sample has some 76,000 clones on record, roughly 82% of them singletons. Approximately 6% of the sample rests with the top ten.

From V the trimming removes 4 bases and from J it removes 6 bases, while the gene matches leave 1 base of the junction unaccounted for. For CDR1 and CDR2, the germline V gene lists SGHTA and FQGNSA. Reading from cysteine to phenylalanine, the CDR3 counts 13 amino acids. CDR3 DNA is the only sequence kept; it has 39 bases, read in frame from the first base. These data originate in a study of radiation and T cells in renal cell carcinoma (dated by TCRdb to between 2020 and 2021). About the full investigation: Samples came from a clinical trial, in which primary renal cell carcinomas received 15 Gy stereotactic body radiation therapy followed by nephrectomy 4 weeks later. In total, 50 to 55 samples underwent TCR beta sequencing: some 25 tumors plus 27 peripheral blood samples. Across all 50 or so samples, under 4,500,000 unique CDR3 nucleotide sequences, encoding roughly 3 million unique CDR3 amino acid sequences, were identified. The investigation overall reported the following: No pretreatment tumor biopsies were available, so the baseline intratumoral presence of clonotypes could not be determined. Blood repertoire dynamics were not followed beyond 4 weeks after treatment. An increase in top tumor clonotypes in blood was observed from baseline to 2 weeks post-radiation, followed by contraction by 4 weeks, which was taken to suggest transient expansion of tumor-resident clones. Effects of radiation dose or scheduling on the TCR repertoire could not be addressed with the single-armed trial design.

Source: blood, taken from a patient whose treatment included radiotherapy and nephrectomy. The V and J genes are TRBV7-2 and TRBJ2-2; a stretch of 8 junction bases matches TRBD1. This clonotype was obtained from a man in his 60s with renal cell carcinoma. At the DNA level, the sequence is TGTGCCAGCAGCTCGACAGGGGCCGGGGAGCTGTTTTTT. This yields the protein CASSSTGAGELFF.